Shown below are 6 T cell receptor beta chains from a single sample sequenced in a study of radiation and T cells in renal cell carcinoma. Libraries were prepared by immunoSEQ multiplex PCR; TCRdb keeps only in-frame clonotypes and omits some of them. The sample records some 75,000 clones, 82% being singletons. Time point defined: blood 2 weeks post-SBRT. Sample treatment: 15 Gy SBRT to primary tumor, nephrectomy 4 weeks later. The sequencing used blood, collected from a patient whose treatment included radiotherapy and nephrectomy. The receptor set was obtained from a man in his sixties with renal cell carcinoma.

CDR3 bases: TGTGCCAGCAGCCGACTAGCGGGAGGAACCGGGGAGCTGTTTTTT. Translating it yields CASSRLAGGTGELFF. The chain joins TRBV11-3 to TRBJ2-2; 13 bases fit TRBD2. This CDR3 region has 15 residues. Germline CDR1 and CDR2: SGHNT and YENEEA. V shed 5 bases, J shed 5 bases, and the junction held 2 bases outside the gene matches.

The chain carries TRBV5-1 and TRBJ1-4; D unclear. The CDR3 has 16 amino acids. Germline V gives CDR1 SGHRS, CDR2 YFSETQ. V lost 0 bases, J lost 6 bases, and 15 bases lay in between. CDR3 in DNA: TGCGCCAGCAGCTTGGTTTCGCCACCCGGCTATGAAAAACTGTTTTTT. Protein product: CASSLVSPPGYEKLFF.

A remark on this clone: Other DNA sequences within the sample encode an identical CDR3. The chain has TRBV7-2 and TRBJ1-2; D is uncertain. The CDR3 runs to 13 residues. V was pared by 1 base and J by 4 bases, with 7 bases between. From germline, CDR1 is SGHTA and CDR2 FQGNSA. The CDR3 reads CASSLEGGYGYTF. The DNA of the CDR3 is TGTGCCAGCAGCTTAGAAGGCGGCTATGGCTACACCTTC.

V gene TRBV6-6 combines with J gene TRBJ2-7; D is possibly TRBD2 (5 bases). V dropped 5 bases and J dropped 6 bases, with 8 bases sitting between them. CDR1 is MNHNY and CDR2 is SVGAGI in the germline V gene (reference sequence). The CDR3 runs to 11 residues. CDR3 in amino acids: CASSDYSEQYF. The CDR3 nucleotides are TGTGCCAGCAGTGACTACAGCGAGCAGTACTTC.

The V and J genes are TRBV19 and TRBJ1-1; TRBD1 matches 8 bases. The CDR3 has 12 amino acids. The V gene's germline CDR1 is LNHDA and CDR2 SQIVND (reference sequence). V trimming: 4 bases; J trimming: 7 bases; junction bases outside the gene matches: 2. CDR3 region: CASSRTGIEAFF. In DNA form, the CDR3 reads TGTGCCAGTAGTAGGACAGGGATTGAAGCTTTCTTT.

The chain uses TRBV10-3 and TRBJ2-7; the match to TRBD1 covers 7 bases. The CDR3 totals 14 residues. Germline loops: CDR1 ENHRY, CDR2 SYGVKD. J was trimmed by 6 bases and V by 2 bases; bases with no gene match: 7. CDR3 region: CAISEGDRVSEQYF. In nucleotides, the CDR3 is TGTGCCATCAGTGAGGGCGACAGGGTATCCGAGCAGTACTTC.